This paragraph covers one TCR beta chain sequence. Its specificity is not known. These data belong to a study of CD8+ T cells in alopecia areata. About the research overall: Tofacitinib exposure lasted 6 to 18 months, followed by 6 months off drug. Study-level results: Higher clonality was seen in lesional scalp than in normal scalp, especially in alopecia totalis/universalis.

Individuals with alopecia areata gave both lesional scalp punch biopsies and peripheral blood for collection. Sorting of PBMCs yielded the CD4+ and CD8+ T cells. Sequencing templates came from extracted RNA that was reverse transcribed into cDNA. The protocol was immunoSEQ multiplex PCR, while the TCRdb copy is restricted to in-frame clones and leaves out a portion. The data hold 120,000 to 150,000 clones, with 80% to 90% observed a single time. Germline V gives CDR1 MNHEY, CDR2 SMNVEV (reference sequence). V lost 5 bases to trimming and J lost 7 bases, with 27 bases between them. There are 17 residues in the CDR3.

This rearrangement joins TRBV27 to TRBJ2-7; D is possibly TRBD1 or TRBD2 (11 bases each). The receptor was isolated from a human donor with alopecia areata. The sequences come from CD8+ T cells sorted from blood, collected at week 0. CDR3 residues: CASSPYPTSGTGGEQYF. For the CDR3, the DNA is TGTGCCAGCAGTCCCTACCCGACTAGCGGGACAGGGGGGGAGCAGTACTTC.